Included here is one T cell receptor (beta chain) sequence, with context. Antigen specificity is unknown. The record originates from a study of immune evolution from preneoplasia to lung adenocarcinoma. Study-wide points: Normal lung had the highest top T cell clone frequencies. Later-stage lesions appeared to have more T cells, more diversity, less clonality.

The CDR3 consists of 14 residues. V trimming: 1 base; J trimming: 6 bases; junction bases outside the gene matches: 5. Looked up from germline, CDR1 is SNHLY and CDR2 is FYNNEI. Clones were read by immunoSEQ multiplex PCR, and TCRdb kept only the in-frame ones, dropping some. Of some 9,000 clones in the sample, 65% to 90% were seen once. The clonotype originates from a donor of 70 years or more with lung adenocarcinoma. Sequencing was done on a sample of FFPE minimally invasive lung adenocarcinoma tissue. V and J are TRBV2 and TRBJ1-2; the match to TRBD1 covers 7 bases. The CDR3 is CASSEDRGGNGYTF. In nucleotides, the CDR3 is TGTGCCAGCAGTGAAGACAGGGGAGGAAATGGCTACACCTTC.